This TCR beta chain was sequenced during a study of early T cells in non-severe SARS-CoV-2 infection (dated by TCRdb to about 2021). Looking at the study overall: Because TCR sequencing relied on bulk RNA taken from unsorted whole blood, pairing of alpha and beta chains was not possible. Here is what the overall study found, with its caveats: VDJdb matching was skewed toward anti-spike CD8 responses and likely underestimated virus-specific expansions by missing private and CD4 specificities.

Via the germline V gene, CDR1 is KGHSH and CDR2 LQKENI. A distance of 6 bases separates the germline ends of V and J, which lose 4 bases and 2 bases respectively. The CDR3 sequence holds 12 residues, the cysteine and phenylalanine included. Kept here is only the CDR3 DNA, which spans 36 bases and is read in frame from base 1. Libraries were built with 5' RACE. The instrument was a NextSeq 500. Unique molecular identifiers were attached to individual cDNA molecules in the TCR library protocol so that sequencing error and PCR bias could be corrected. Sequencing covered both TCR alpha and beta chains, and within each sample the abundances of alpha and beta sequences were tightly co-correlated. On the authors' methods: Decombinator V4 was used to perform V gene, J gene and CDR3 annotation of TCR sequences. TCRs were defined as expanded if a significant change between any two time points was detected under a Poisson model with p below 0.0001. TCR abundances were normalised to the total number of TCRs sequenced per sample and were expressed as counts per million. TRAV1-2 paired with TRAJ12, TRAJ20 or TRAJ33 defined MAIT TCRs, while TRAV10 paired with TRAJ18 defined iNKT TCRs. VDJdb, accessed 1 November 2021, was searched for CMV, EBV and SARS-CoV-2 annotated TCRs, excluding TCRs annotated for multiple antigens. Using fastp at Q25 and MiXCR, TCRdb reprocessed the public reads and kept productive beta chains. Rows with a matching CDR3 protein are joined into one entry that keeps the most common DNA and genes. The V and J calls reflect TCRdb's pipeline rather than the authors' work. This sample comprises some 59,000 distinct CDR3 sequences, roughly 10% of them detected only once. Of the sample, roughly 4.7% falls within the top ten clones.

A case-control design nested within a healthcare worker cohort in London, UK, was used, with weekly nasopharyngeal swab PCR tests and blood sampling performed. Healthcare workers were enrolled in the week of the UK lockdown, from 23 to 31 March 2020, and were followed every week for up to roughly 16 weeks. Remarks on this clonotype: Its antigen is unknown. No much larger clone exists at a distance of one base, and base qualities are not known.

Sequencing input: whole blood. In this chain, TRBV18 is recombined with TRBJ2-7; the D gene cannot be resolved reliably. This clonotype was obtained from an adult who was a healthcare worker with PCR-confirmed SARS-CoV-2 infection or an uninfected control (not recorded which). The nucleotides are TGTGCCAGCTCACAGGGCACCTACGAGCAGTACTTC. It translates to CASSQGTYEQYF.